The 7 T cell receptor beta chains below come from one sample, sequenced in a study of T cell changes during pregnancy in multiple sclerosis. The assay was immunoSEQ multiplex PCR, and TCRdb's table has in-frame clones only and misses some. Of about 28,000 clones in the sample, around nine tenths are singletons; the top ten hold more than 3%. The material sequenced was CD4+ T cells from peripheral blood mononuclear cells, taken in the first trimester of pregnancy. These receptors all stem from a female donor in good health, enrolled as a control in a pregnancy study.

CDR3 DNA sequence: TGTGCCAGCAGCGGTCCCCTTGGACTAGCGGGAGAAAGGGACGAGCAGTACTTC. It is translated as CASSGPLGLAGERDEQYF. This chain links TRBV2 with TRBJ2-7, with 13 bases matching TRBD2. Trimming at V came to 6 bases and at J to 5 bases, leaving 16 bases not matched to a gene. The CDR3 runs to 18 residues. CDR1 is SNHLY and CDR2 is FYNNEI in the germline V gene.

This clone is a singleton in its sample. This chain uses TRBV6-1 with TRBJ1-3; the D gene is possibly TRBD1 (5 bases). Deletions cut 0 bases from V and 4 bases from J, with 13 bases between. Germline CDR1 and CDR2: MNHNS and SASEGT. This CDR3 has 16 residues. DNA for the CDR3: TGTGCCAGCAGTGAAGCGTTCCCCAGGGCGGGAAACACCATATATTTT. Translation gives CASSEAFPRAGNTIYF.

V gene TRBV6-6 combines with J gene TRBJ1-2; D is undetermined. Trimming took 6 bases from V and 2 from J, leaving 4 bases between them. Germline CDR1 is MNHNY and CDR2 is SVGAGI (reference sequence). This CDR3 contains 11 residues. The CDR3 sequence: CASRENYGYTF. Here the CDR3 DNA reads TGTGCCAGCAGAGAGAACTATGGCTACACCTTC.

The chain couples TRBV5-6 to TRBJ2-6; 9 bases align to TRBD1. Germline V CDR1 and CDR2: SGHDT, YYEEEE. The CDR3 is made up of 17 amino acids. J lost 3 bases, V lost 6 bases, and 10 bases had no gene match. CDR3 coding DNA: TGTGCCAGCACCATTTCGACAGGGGGGTTTGGGGCCAACGTCCTGACTTTC. Translated: CASTISTGGFGANVLTF.

The genes are TRBV11-2 and TRBJ1-2, with a possible D match to TRBD1 (5 bases). Germline values: CDR1 SGHAT, CDR2 FQNNGV. Trimming shortened V by 5 bases and J by 4 bases, and 11 bases separated the two germline ends. The CDR3 has 13 residues. The CDR3, as DNA: TGTGCCAGCAGCAGGGGTGCGTTCTATGGCTACACCTTC. Encoded protein: CASSRGAFYGYTF.

V and J are TRBV6-1 and TRBJ2-3, with 8 bases that match TRBD2. CDR3 length: 14 residues. Germline CDR1 and CDR2: MNHNS and SASEGT. V shed 5 bases and J 1 base; nucleotides not matched to a gene: 2. The CDR3 spells CASSLSGGTDTQYF. The DNA for the CDR3 is TGTGCCAGCAGTCTTAGCGGGGGCACAGATACGCAGTATTTT.

This chain links TRBV29-1 with TRBJ2-7; 9 bases align to TRBD1. Germline V gene lookup returns CDR1 SQVTM and CDR2 ANQGSEA. The V and J ends lost 7 bases and 8 bases, in that order; junction bases with no gene match: 12. This CDR3 is built from 13 residues. In DNA form, the CDR3 reads TGCAGCGCGGGGGCCGGACAGGGGACTCAGCAGTACTTC. This codes for CSAGAGQGTQQYF.